These 32 T cell receptor beta chains share one sample of origin, sequenced in a study of CD4 T cells in relation to SARS-CoV-2 and coronaviruses. Data came from immunoSEQ multiplex PCR; TCRdb stores just in-frame clones and leaves some out. The sample includes 25,000 to 30,000 clones, about 70% of them seen just once. No antigen is known for these receptors. The unexposed donors gave CD4+ T cells in 2011-2018, prior to COVID-19. Isolation of CD4+ T cells took place after about 9 days in culture. Sequencing was performed on CD4+ T cells from PBMCs, cultured in vitro. These receptors all stem from a human donor in good health.

The chain has TRBV5-4 and TRBJ2-7; D may be TRBD2 (7 bases). Germline V lookup: CDR1 SGHNT, CDR2 YYREEE (reference sequence). V lost 6 bases and J lost 3, with 16 bases in between. The CDR3 consists of 14 residues. CDR3 amino acids: CASNRGAVDYEQYF. The CDR3 DNA sequence: TGTGCCAGCAATCGGGGGGCTGTCGACTACGAGCAGTACTTC.

This clone was detected a few times. Other DNA sequences from this sample encode an identical CDR3 as well. The chain has TRBV9 and TRBJ2-1, with TRBD2 identical over 7 bases. The V gene's germline CDR1 is SGDLS and CDR2 YYNGEE. The CDR3 runs to 15 residues. V was pared by 0 bases and J by 1 base, with 1 base of the junction left unmatched. CDR3 DNA: TGTGCCAGCAGCGTAGGAGCGGGATCCTACAATGAGCAGTTCTTC. Protein: CASSVGAGSYNEQFF.

The chain combines TRBV12-5 with TRBJ1-5; no firm D call. The CDR3 runs to 13 residues. The germline gives CDR1 LGHNT, CDR2 FRNRAP. The ends were cut back, 2 bases at V and 11 bases at J, with 13 bases in the middle. The CDR3 nucleotides read TGTGCTAGTGGTTTGCCAGAGTCGGAGTCCCAGCATTTT. This sequence encodes CASGLPESESQHF.

The CDR3: CASSEIAGVGNEQFF. The CDR3 DNA is TGTGCCAGCAGTGAGATAGCGGGTGTCGGCAATGAGCAGTTCTTC. The chain has TRBV6-4 and TRBJ2-1, with 7 positions matching TRBD2. After removal of 3 bases from V and 6 bases from J, the junction contained 8 bases not matched to a gene. The CDR3 length is 15 residues. Per germline, CDR1 MRHNA and CDR2 SNTAGT.

This chain joins TRBV4-1 and TRBJ1-5; D is unclear. V was trimmed by 8 bases and J by 4 bases, leaving 12 bases between them. Germline CDR1 is MGHRA and CDR2 is YSYEKL. The CDR3 totals 13 residues. The CDR3 is CASSSQGNQPQHF. The CDR3 coding sequence is TGCGCCAGCTCGTCTCAAGGAAATCAGCCCCAGCATTTT.

The chain employs TRBV18 and TRBJ2-1; D is possibly TRBD2 (6 bases). Trimming removed 0 bases at V and 2 bases at J, with 11 bases between. Germline V gives CDR1 KGHSH, CDR2 LQKENI. The CDR3 extends over 16 amino acids. CDR3 residues: CASSPPSLATYNEQFF. The DNA of the CDR3 is TGTGCCAGCTCACCACCGAGTCTAGCGACCTACAATGAGCAGTTCTTC.

The chain combines TRBV18 with TRBJ2-1, with 8 bases fitting TRBD1. The germline CDR1 and CDR2 sequences are KGHSH and LQKENI. J gave up 9 bases and V 3 bases, and 16 bases lay outside the gene matches. The CDR3 length is 17 residues. The CDR3 bases are TGTGCCAGCTCACCGGGGGCAGGGGGCTCAACAATTGGTGAGCAGTTCTTC. This codes for CASSPGAGGSTIGEQFF.

CDR3 sequence reads: CSVRQGGTDTQYF. The CDR3 nucleotides read TGCAGCGTGAGACAGGGAGGCACAGATACGCAGTATTTT. The chain has TRBV29-1 and TRBJ2-3; 7 positions agree with TRBD1. The germline V gene has CDR1 SQVTM and CDR2 ANQGSEA. The CDR3 has 13 residues. V trimming: 6 bases; J trimming: 1 base; junction bases outside the gene matches: 4.

V usage is TRBV3-1 (or the pseudogene TRBV3-2) and J usage is TRBJ2-2; no reliable D call. The CDR3 covers 14 residues. Trimming removed 1 base at V and 4 bases at J, with 7 bases between. Germline assignment: CDR1 LGHDT and CDR2 YNNKEL (reference sequence). The CDR3 here is CASSQGRSTGELFF. The CDR3, as DNA: TGTGCCAGCAGCCAAGGACGGTCCACCGGGGAGCTGTTTTTT.

V and J are TRBV18 and TRBJ2-7; D uncertain. The V gene lost 3 bases and the J gene lost 4 bases, with 10 bases spanning the gap. This CDR3 contains 13 residues. In germline, CDR1 is KGHSH, CDR2 LQKENI. CDR3 amino acids: CASSPGAQYEQYF. The CDR3 DNA reads as TGTGCCAGCTCACCTGGAGCGCAGTACGAGCAGTACTTC.

This clone has only a few counts. This CDR3 reads CASSVSVKDIQYF. The CDR3 coding sequence is TGTGCCAGCAGCGTTTCGGTCAAGGACATTCAGTACTTC. This sequence joins TRBV9 and TRBJ2-4; D is undetermined. The CDR3 spans 13 residues. Germline V CDR1 and CDR2: SGDLS, YYNGEE. V was shortened by 2 bases and J by 8 bases, with 11 bases between the two germline ends.

J is TRBJ1-2 and V is TRBV9; D not resolved. Looked up from germline, CDR1 is SGDLS and CDR2 is YYNGEE. Trimming cost V 4 bases and J 7 bases, with 11 bases left between them. The CDR3 runs to 12 residues. CDR3 nucleotides: TGTGCCAGCAGCATATCCAAGGGTGGCTACACCTTC. Protein: CASSISKGGYTF.

The chain joins TRBV27 to TRBJ1-1; D possibly corresponds to TRBD1 (6 bases). Germline V lookup: CDR1 MNHEY, CDR2 SMNVEV (reference sequence). This CDR3 contains 15 residues. V lost 7 bases to trimming and J lost 1 base, with 16 bases between them. The CDR3 reads CASNERGRWNTEAFF. The CDR3 DNA follows: TGTGCCAGCAACGAACGGGGGCGGTGGAACACTGAAGCTTTCTTT.

The J gene is TRBJ2-7, the V gene TRBV4-1; D unresolved. The V and J ends lost 2 bases and 0 bases respectively, with 11 bases between them. Germline loops: CDR1 MGHRA, CDR2 YSYEKL. The CDR3 sequence is 15 residues long. CDR3 region: CASSQFQLPSYEQYF. The DNA for the CDR3 is TGCGCCAGCAGCCAATTTCAGCTCCCCTCCTACGAGCAGTACTTC.

The rearrangement joins TRBV4-3 to TRBJ2-7; 10 positions agree with TRBD2. The CDR3 extends over 18 amino acids. Germline lookup yields CDR1 LGHNA and CDR2 YSLEER. Unmatched junction bases numbered 17, after V lost 4 bases and J lost 5 bases. CDR3 sequence: CASSPRRSGGAVDHEQYF. CDR3 nucleotides: TGCGCCAGCAGCCCAAGGAGAAGCGGGGGGGCGGTCGACCACGAGCAGTACTTC.

In its sample, this clone was seen a few times. The chain is built from TRBV13 and TRBJ2-7, with D tentatively TRBD1 or TRBD2 (5 bases each). Germline-derived CDR1 and CDR2 are PRHDT and FYEKMQ (reference sequence). V gave up 7 bases and J gave up 2 bases, with 21 bases separating them. There are 16 residues in the CDR3. The DNA of the CDR3 is TGTGCCAGCACCGATTCAGGGTCTAGCTATCCCTACGAGCAGTACTTC. Its translation: CASTDSGSSYPYEQYF.

The chain joins TRBV5-1 to TRBJ2-1; D is perhaps TRBD2 (5 bases). The V end was cut by 0 bases, the J end by 1 base, with 11 bases between. Germline V gene data show CDR1 as SGHRS and CDR2 as YFSETQ. The CDR3 is made up of 16 amino acids. The CDR3 nucleotides are TGCGCCAGCAGCTTGGCCTTCCGCGGGTCCTACAATGAGCAGTTCTTC. It is translated as CASSLAFRGSYNEQFF.

The chain recombines TRBV11-2 with TRBJ2-5; D could derive from TRBD1 or TRBD2 (5 bases each). CDR1 is SGHAT, CDR2 FQNNGV, per germline. The V gene lost 6 bases and the J gene lost 2 bases, with 22 bases spanning the gap. CDR3 length: 17 residues. The CDR3 region is CASSDYRTLRNQETQYF. CDR3 sequence (DNA): TGTGCCAGCAGTGACTACAGGACTCTCAGAAATCAAGAGACCCAGTACTTC.

The chain carries TRBV6-4 and TRBJ2-1, with 7 bases matching TRBD2. There are 15 residues in the CDR3. The J segment lost 5 bases and the V segment lost 3 bases, leaving 7 bases of the junction unmatched. The germline V gene has CDR1 MRHNA and CDR2 SNTAGT. This CDR3 reads CASSERGGLNNEQFF. The CDR3, as DNA: TGTGCCAGCAGTGAGCGGGGAGGGTTGAACAATGAGCAGTTCTTC.

The gene calls are TRBV19 and TRBJ2-3, with TRBD2 identical over 8 bases. Looked up from germline, CDR1 is LNHDA and CDR2 is SQIVND (reference sequence). The CDR3 totals 14 residues. V lost 1 base to trimming and J lost 6 bases; unmatched junction nucleotides: 3. CDR3: CASSIAGGRDTQYF. The CDR3 DNA is TGTGCCAGTAGTATAGCGGGGGGGCGTGATACGCAGTATTTT.

The chain joins TRBV27 to TRBJ2-1; D is unresolved. The germline V gene has CDR1 MNHEY and CDR2 SMNVEV (reference sequence). Trimming stripped 4 bases from V and 2 bases from J, with 15 bases between. The CDR3 runs to 16 residues. The CDR3 DNA sequence: TGTGCCAGCAGTTATCGCCCTAGAATTGCCTACAATGAGCAGTTCTTC. Its protein is CASSYRPRIAYNEQFF.

The rearrangement uses TRBV7-3 and TRBJ2-1; weak D call: TRBD2 (5 bases). Between the trimmed V and J ends, which lost 3 bases and 4 bases, there was a span of 13 bases. The CDR3 is 15 residues long. CDR1 SGHTA and CDR2 FQGTGA come from the germline V gene. CDR3 protein: CASSFGPSGYNEQFF. The CDR3 DNA reads as TGTGCCAGCAGCTTTGGGCCCAGCGGTTACAATGAGCAGTTCTTC.

For this clone: One junction end does not reproduce the germline sequence, and a read error may be involved. The genes are TRBV7-7 and TRBJ2-5; 14 nucleotides align to TRBD2. The CDR3 has 16 amino acids. The germline gives CDR1 SSHAT, CDR2 FNYEAQ (reference sequence). The CDR3 is CASSLGLAGVQETQYF. The DNA for the CDR3 is TGTGCTAGCAGCTTGGGACTAGCGGGAGTACAAGAGACCCAGTACTTC.

This clone showed up just once. The chain has TRBV3-1 (or the pseudogene TRBV3-2) and TRBJ1-2; D unclear. In germline, CDR1 is LGHDT, CDR2 YNNKEL (reference sequence). The CDR3 spans 14 residues. V was trimmed by 4 bases and J by 3 bases, leaving 12 bases between them. The CDR3 loop is CASSRGSTDYGYTF. CDR3 coding DNA: TGTGCCAGCAGCCGAGGGAGTACGGACTATGGCTACACCTTC.

CDR3 residues: CASSYRGKQFF. For the CDR3, the DNA is TGTGCCAGCAGTTATAGGGGGAAGCAGTTCTTC. This sequence joins TRBV12-3 or TRBV12-4 and TRBJ2-1; D possibly corresponds to TRBD1 (6 bases). V shed 4 bases and J shed 11 bases, with 9 bases lying between them. The CDR3 totals 11 residues.

This chain connects TRBV4-1 to TRBJ2-2, with D possibly being TRBD1 or TRBD2 (6 bases each). From germline, CDR1 is MGHRA and CDR2 YSYEKL. The germline V and J ends were trimmed by 1 base and 5 bases, with 20 bases remaining between them. The CDR3 sequence is 18 residues long. Here the CDR3 reads CASSQGMLGGPRTGELFF. CDR3 DNA sequence: TGCGCCAGCAGCCAAGGAATGTTGGGGGGCCCAAGGACCGGGGAGCTGTTTTTT.

The genes are TRBV5-6 and TRBJ2-5, with D tentatively TRBD1 or TRBD2 (5 bases each). V gave up 2 bases and J gave up 2 bases, with 10 bases separating them. Germline CDR1 reads SGHDT; CDR2 reads YYEEEE. The CDR3 runs 14 residues. The CDR3 here is CASSFPGAQETQYF. CDR3 nucleotides: TGTGCCAGCAGCTTTCCCGGGGCTCAAGAGACCCAGTACTTC.

This clone is a singleton in its sample. The chain carries TRBV7-2 and TRBJ2-2; possibly TRBD2 for D (6 bases). The CDR3 is 16 residues long. Germline assignment: CDR1 SGHTA and CDR2 FQGNSA. V lost 4 bases and J lost 0, with 12 bases in between. The CDR3 loop is CASSWGVTPNTGELFF. The CDR3 region has the DNA TGTGCCAGCAGCTGGGGGGTGACACCGAACACCGGGGAGCTGTTTTTT.

J is TRBJ2-3 and V is TRBV6-2 or TRBV6-3; TRBD2 agrees at 8 bases. Losses at the gene ends were 2 bases for V and 4 bases for J; bases not matched to a gene: 11. The CDR3 has 17 amino acids. Germline values: CDR1 MNHEY, CDR2 SVGEGT. The CDR3 DNA reads as TGTGCCAGCAGTTACACCGTTGGTAGCGGGGTCCCAGATACGCAGTATTTT. This gives the protein CASSYTVGSGVPDTQYF.

This clone was detected only once. The chain has TRBV28 and TRBJ1-2; D is uncertain. Germline V lookup: CDR1 MDHEN, CDR2 SYDVKM. V was shortened by 7 bases and J by 5 bases, with 14 bases between the two germline ends. The length of the CDR3 is 13 residues. This chain's CDR3 is CASTPTQPYGYTF. Here the CDR3 DNA reads TGTGCCAGCACTCCCACTCAGCCTTATGGCTACACCTTC.

This clone showed up just a few times. The J gene is TRBJ2-5, the V gene TRBV18, with D unresolved. CDR3 length: 14 residues. The germline V gene encodes CDR1 KGHSH and CDR2 LQKENI. Trimming cost V 3 bases and J 3 bases, with 11 bases left between them. Written as DNA, the CDR3 is TGTGCCAGCTCACCTTTAGGCAGTAAAGAGACCCAGTACTTC. Protein product: CASSPLGSKETQYF. The full variable domain, rest sourced from reference TRBV18 and TRBJ2-5, is NAGVMQNPRHLVRRRGQEARLRCSPMKGHSHVYWYRQLPEEGLKFMVYLQKENIIDESGMPKERFSAEFPKEGPSILRIQQVVRGDSAAYFCASSPLGSKETQYFGPGTRLLVL.

This clone was found a few times. V gene TRBV29-1 combines with J gene TRBJ2-1; D not resolved. The germline CDR1 and CDR2 sequences are SQVTM and ANQGSEA. The CDR3 totals 12 residues. The ends were cut back, 7 bases at V and 6 bases at J, with 13 bases in the middle. In nucleotides, the CDR3 is TGCAGCGGCCCCGTCAGCCCCAATGAGCAGTTCTTC. It encodes CSGPVSPNEQFF.